This T cell receptor beta chain was identified during a study of shared clonotypes between healthy human individuals (dated by TCRdb to between 2020 and 2021). Regarding the complete study: Three men and a couple of women, aged 18 to 49 years, made up the cohort. Libraries were prepared and TCR repertoires were sequenced by different laboratories using diverse techniques, in order to increase sequencing depth and limit assay-specific biases. For each donor, CD4 naive and CD4 memory were each run on three plates, CD8 naive on two plates, and CD8 memory on one plate. Each donor's leukapheresis produced roughly between roughly 0.85 and 9.5 billion PBMCs. The study deeply sequenced blood TCR repertoires of 5 or 6 healthy adults to estimate repertoire size and the extent of clonotype sharing between individuals. Summary of the overall study and its limitations: Based on pairwise subsampling, the degree of clonotype sharing among donors was expected to be affected by sequencing depth. Sampling was restricted to blood, and TCR repertoires in tissue are likely to differ from TCR repertoires in blood. Compared with non-shared clonotypes, clonotypes shared by all four sorted-subset donors had higher generation probabilities. The genetic and exposure-history diversity represented was limited by the small number of donors. Sharing across a few donors was observed for around 5% of naive CD4, over 3% of naive CD8, over 2% of memory CD4, and around 0.4% of memory CD8 clonotypes. Incomplete sequencing was indicated by rarefaction of sorted-subset datasets, despite the large sequencing depth. Naive subsets generally had larger estimated clonotype richness than memory subsets.

Donors were healthy HIV-negative adults with no recently reported acute infections or vaccinations. Only Caucasian adults living in Nashville, Tennessee, USA were represented among the donors. CD8 memory samples combined magnetically selected CD45RO+ cells with CCR7-negative CD45RA+ effector memory (TemRA) cells. Blood was collected by leukapheresis, and PBMCs were isolated by Ficoll-Histopaque density gradient centrifugation and then cryopreserved in liquid nitrogen vapor phase. Analytical flow cytometry was used to check the purity and quantity of every magnetically sorted T cell population. Each sorted fraction had its genomic DNA isolated and then quantified by UV absorbance on a Nanodrop 2000c. Using the deep immunoSEQ assay, TCR CDR3 regions were amplified from genomic DNA by multiplex PCR. Extracted genomic DNA from each cell subset was distributed evenly across all wells of several immunoSEQ 96-well plates, and each plate was treated as a replicate. For sorted subsets, around 0.2 ug of genomic DNA, equivalent to 25,000 to 35,000 T cell genomes, went into each replicate PCR. The purified libraries were quantified using a Qubit 3.0 fluorometer, sized with a Bioanalyzer 2100, and then quantified again using the KAPA Library Quantification kit. Every immunoSEQ 96-well plate was sequenced on a separate single-read 150-cycle Illumina NextSeq 550 flow cell. In the paper's pipeline: Because only junctional sequences without quality scores were contained in the immunoSEQ output, filtering matching that applied to full-length reads could not be performed. Sequences were annotated with PyIR, a Python wrapper for IgBLAST v1.9, and V/J genes and CDR3 were assigned using IMGT germline references. Reads were removed for weak V/J assignments (E-value above 1e-6), missing CDR3, stop codons, out-of-frame junctions, or ambiguous translated residues. V3J clonotypes were defined as sequences sharing the same inferred V gene, J gene, and CDR3 amino acid sequence. Percentage overlap between repertoires was computed as shared unique clonotypes divided by the size of the smaller repertoire. Repertoire richness was assessed with RTK rarefaction, the Chao1 estimator, and Recon v2.1 estimates of unobserved clonotypes. Generation probabilities for all TCRbeta clonotypes obtained by the gDNA method from a handful of donors were computed using OLGA. In its TCRdb copy, this immuneACCESS table keeps in-frame sequences only and misses some clones. Where compared with another copy, unresolved V genes explain less than half of these, and the others have no known cause. That table furnishes V, J and clone size, whereas the DNA furnished D and trimming. Counted in this sample were about 320,000 clones; around 86% of them appeared once. Of the sample, about 17% falls within the top ten clones.

Comments on this clone: Its antigen is currently not known. The sample holds no much larger clone one base away, and base qualities are not on file.

There are 14 amino acids in the CDR3, from cysteine to phenylalanine inclusive. Of all the DNA, just the CDR3 is kept, 42 bases in frame from base 1. Between the V and J ends, shortened by 1 base and 3 bases respectively, the junction contains 9 bases. In the germline V gene, CDR1 corresponds to MGHRA and CDR2 to YSYEKL. The specimen sequenced was memory CD8+ T cells sorted from blood. In light of the paper, this sample's cell subset or site label describes: CD45RO+ cells pooled with CCR7-negative TemRA cells. The receptor comes from a man between 18 and 29 years old in good health. The rearranged chain carries TRBV4-1 and TRBJ2-5; no D gene is confidently identified. The nucleotide sequence reads TGCGCCAGCAGCCAAGTCGGCAGCAAAGAGACCCAGTACTTC. It translates to CASSQVGSKETQYF.